The 29 T cell receptor beta chains in this list originate from one sample, sequenced in a study of T cell changes during pregnancy in multiple sclerosis. The protocol was immunoSEQ multiplex PCR, while the TCRdb copy is restricted to in-frame clones and leaves out a portion. This table holds approximately 70,000 clones, 90% to 95% found once. The sequences come from peripheral blood, collected in the third trimester of pregnancy. The receptors were sampled from a female donor with multiple sclerosis, enrolled in a pregnancy study.

This chain uses TRBV13 with TRBJ2-5; 14 nucleotides align to TRBD2. CDR3 size: 17 residues. V lost 5 bases, J lost 5 bases, and 10 bases stayed unmatched. The germline gives CDR1 PRHDT, CDR2 FYEKMQ (reference sequence). The CDR3 loop is CASSVTSGRASGETQYF. The CDR3 nucleotides read TGTGCCAGCAGCGTGACTAGCGGGAGGGCCTCGGGGGAGACCCAGTACTTC.

V usage is TRBV2 and J usage is TRBJ1-5, with 11 bases lining up with TRBD1. Germline trimming cut 7 bases from V and 8 bases from J; bases unmatched to any gene: 7. The germline gives CDR1 SNHLY, CDR2 FYNNEI. The CDR3 covers 14 residues. This CDR3 reads CASIRDRGREPQHF. The CDR3 DNA is TGTGCCAGCATCCGGGACAGGGGGAGGGAGCCCCAGCATTTT.

The chain couples TRBV18 to TRBJ2-2; 13 bases fit TRBD2. V trimming: 3 bases; J trimming: 5 bases; junction bases outside the gene matches: 3. CDR3 length: 16 amino acids. CDR1 is KGHSH, CDR2 LQKENI, per germline. The CDR3 sequence is CASSPGLAGVTGELFF. The CDR3 DNA is TGTGCCAGCTCACCCGGACTAGCGGGAGTAACCGGGGAGCTGTTTTTT.

This clone was counted once. The chain recombines TRBV6-6 with TRBJ2-5, with D tentatively TRBD2 (9 bases). Germline CDR1 reads MNHNY; CDR2 reads SVGAGI (reference sequence). CDR3 length equals 14 residues. The V end was cut by 10 bases, the J end by 11 bases, with 26 bases between. Here the CDR3 reads CATQGAGGRVEQYF. CDR3 DNA sequence: TGTGCCACCCAGGGGGCTGGCGGGAGGGTTGAGCAGTACTTC.

DNA for the CDR3: TGTGCCAGCAGTTTCTCGGAACAGTCCTACGAGCAGTACTTC. Translated, it gives CASSFSEQSYEQYF. V is TRBV27 and J is TRBJ2-7; D gene ambiguous. The CDR3 runs 14 residues. V lost 3 bases to trimming and J lost 1 base, with 10 bases between them. The germline CDR1 and CDR2 sequences are MNHEY and SMNVEV (reference sequence).

V and J are TRBV7-9 and TRBJ2-2; D is possibly TRBD1 (5 bases). The germline V gene has CDR1 SEHNR and CDR2 FQNEAQ (reference sequence). Trimming cost V 3 bases and J 7 bases, with 12 bases left between them. The CDR3 runs to 14 residues. The CDR3 DNA is TGTGCCAGCAGCTTGTTAACAGGTCTCGGGGAGCTGTTTTTT. Translation: CASSLLTGLGELFF.

The chain links TRBV28 to TRBJ1-5; D possibly corresponds to TRBD1 (5 bases). The CDR3 runs 14 residues. CDR1 MDHEN and CDR2 SYDVKM come from the germline V gene. With 8 bases removed from V and 5 bases from J, the gap between germline ends came to 16 bases. CDR3 protein: CASWVGGKYQPQHF. The CDR3 coding sequence is TGTGCCAGCTGGGTTGGGGGGAAGTATCAGCCCCAGCATTTT.

This chain joins TRBV27 and TRBJ2-3; no firm D call. This CDR3 contains 14 residues. The V and J ends lost 2 bases and 2 bases respectively, with 8 bases between them. Germline CDR1 and CDR2: MNHEY and SMNVEV (reference sequence). The CDR3 loop is CASSLATATDTQYF. CDR3 DNA: TGTGCCAGCAGTTTAGCCACAGCCACAGATACGCAGTATTTT.

This chain connects TRBV30 to TRBJ2-1; 14 positions agree with TRBD2. CDR3 length: 17 amino acids. V shed 3 bases, J shed 3 bases, and the junction held 7 bases outside the gene matches. Germline loops: CDR1 GTSNPN, CDR2 SVGIG (reference sequence). The CDR3 is CAWRDGTSGSVYNEQFF. CDR3 nucleotides: TGTGCCTGGAGGGACGGGACTAGCGGGAGTGTCTACAATGAGCAGTTCTTC. Drawing the rest from reference TRBV30 and TRBJ2-1, the complete variable domain is SQTIHQWPATLVQPVGSPLSLECTVEGTSNPNLYWYRQAAGRGLQLLFYSVGIGQISSEVPQNLSASRPQDRQFILSSKKLLLSDSGFYLCAWRDGTSGSVYNEQFFGPGTRLTVL.

This rearrangement joins TRBV7-3 to TRBJ2-2; maybe TRBD2 (6 bases). This CDR3 region has 15 residues. Germline-derived CDR1 and CDR2 are SGHTA and FQGTGA. With 0 bases removed from V and 4 bases from J, the gap between germline ends came to 9 bases. The CDR3, as DNA: TGTGCCAGCAGCTTAACTGGGGGGTCCACCGGGGAGCTGTTTTTT. Protein: CASSLTGGSTGELFF.

This chain uses TRBV10-3 with TRBJ2-7; tentative D call: TRBD2 (6 bases). The CDR3 is 15 residues long. CDR1 ENHRY and CDR2 SYGVKD come from the germline V gene. CDR3 nucleotides: TGTAGTTCTCGGCCCAACCGCGGGGAAACTTACGAGCAGTACTTC. This encodes CSSRPNRGETYEQYF.

The gene calls are TRBV11-2 and TRBJ1-1; D not certain. V was shortened by 0 bases and J by 4 bases, with 9 bases between the two germline ends. The CDR3 runs 14 residues. Germline V gene data show CDR1 as SGHAT and CDR2 as FQNNGV. The CDR3, as DNA: TGTGCCAGCAGCTTAGATAGGGAGGTCACTGAAGCTTTCTTT. This translates into CASSLDREVTEAFF.

The chain has TRBV6-5 and TRBJ1-1, with D maybe TRBD1 (5 bases). Germline assignment: CDR1 MNHEY and CDR2 SVGAGI. The CDR3 totals 12 residues. V was pared by 8 bases and J by 7 bases, with 14 bases between. The CDR3 DNA reads as TGTGCCAGCCGGGGGTGGAACCTTGAAGCTTTCTTT. This gives the protein CASRGWNLEAFF.

This clone was recorded only once. The chain has TRBV28 and TRBJ1-1; D might be TRBD1 (5 bases). Trimming shortened V by 1 base and J by 4 bases, and 10 bases separated the two germline ends. This CDR3 spans 14 amino acids. Germline V lookup: CDR1 MDHEN, CDR2 SYDVKM. Written as DNA, the CDR3 is TGTGCCAGCAGTTTATCGGGGGGAAGCACTGAAGCTTTCTTT. This gives the protein CASSLSGGSTEAFF.

The chain links TRBV27 to TRBJ2-7; 7 bases are shared with TRBD1. This CDR3 is built from 14 residues. Germline CDR1 and CDR2: MNHEY and SMNVEV (reference sequence). V trimming: 3 bases; J trimming: 4 bases; junction bases outside the gene matches: 6. CDR3 loop: CASSFLGQQYEQYF. DNA for the CDR3: TGTGCCAGCAGTTTCCTGGGACAGCAATACGAGCAGTACTTC.

CDR3 protein: CASSNLYSSYEQYF. The CDR3 DNA is TGTGCCAGCAGCAACCTTTACTCCTCCTACGAGCAGTACTTC. J is TRBJ2-7 and V is TRBV7-9; no firm D call. CDR3 size: 14 residues. With 5 bases removed from V and 0 bases from J, the gap between germline ends came to 11 bases. The V gene's germline CDR1 is SEHNR and CDR2 FQNEAQ (reference sequence). Looking up the rest from reference TRBV7-9 and TRBJ2-7 gives the full variable domain: DTGVSQNPRHKITKRGQNVTFRCDPISEHNRLYWYRQTLGQGPEFLTYFQNEAQLEKSRLLSDRFSAERPKGSFSTLEIQRTEQGDSAMYLCASSNLYSSYEQYFGPGTRLTVT.

This clone has just one count. The chain carries TRBV9 and TRBJ2-3; 16 bases agree with TRBD2. Unmatched junction bases numbered 2, after V lost 2 bases and J lost 2 bases. The germline V gene has CDR1 SGDLS and CDR2 YYNGEE. The CDR3 extends over 17 amino acids. Here the CDR3 DNA reads TGTGCCAGCAGCGTGGGACTAGCGGGAGGGCCCACAGATACGCAGTATTTT. Translating gives CASSVGLAGGPTDTQYF.

The DNA for the CDR3 is TGTGCCAGCACCCGAGGGACAAAGGGATCGACGGAGCCCCAGCATTTT. It translates to CASTRGTKGSTEPQHF. The V and J genes are TRBV2 and TRBJ1-5, with D tentatively TRBD1 (6 bases). The V gene lost 7 bases and the J gene lost 8 bases, with 24 bases spanning the gap. The germline V gene has CDR1 SNHLY and CDR2 FYNNEI. The CDR3 has 16 residues. Complete variable domain (other parts from reference TRBV2 and TRBJ1-5): EPEVTQTPSHQVTQMGQEVILRCVPISNHLYFYWYRQILGQKVEFLVSFYNNEISEKSEIFDDQFSVERPDGSNFTLKIRSTKLEDSAMYFCASTRGTKGSTEPQHFGDGTRLSIL.

The rearrangement uses TRBV5-4 and TRBJ2-2, with D perhaps TRBD1 (5 bases). The V end was cut by 5 bases, the J end by 7 bases, with 9 bases between. This CDR3 spans 12 amino acids. Germline V gene data show CDR1 as SGHNT and CDR2 as YYREEE (reference sequence). The CDR3 here is CASRGDIGELFF. The CDR3 nucleotides are TGTGCCAGCAGAGGGGATATCGGGGAGCTGTTTTTT.

The chain couples TRBV6-1 to TRBJ2-7; 9 positions match TRBD1. The CDR3 covers 14 residues. The V segment lost 5 bases and the J segment 2 bases; nucleotides outside the gene matches: 4. Germline CDR1 is MNHNS and CDR2 is SASEGT. CDR3 sequence: CASSLGTGPYEQYF. The CDR3 DNA reads TGTGCCAGCAGTCTTGGGACAGGGCCCTACGAGCAGTACTTC.

The chain carries TRBV19 and TRBJ1-5; D is uncertain. The CDR3 totals 15 residues. V lost 3 bases and J 5 bases, leaving 14 bases between the germline ends. The germline CDR1 and CDR2 sequences are LNHDA and SQIVND (reference sequence). The DNA of the CDR3 is TGTGCCAGTAGTATTGAGGGAGTAAGCCATCAGCCCCAGCATTTT. This sequence encodes CASSIEGVSHQPQHF.

This rearrangement joins TRBV6-5 to TRBJ1-2; D is unresolved. CDR3 length: 12 residues. Germline CDR1 and CDR2: MNHEY and SVGAGI. Trimming removed 10 bases at V and 5 bases at J, with 14 bases between. The CDR3 region has the DNA TGTGCCATCCACCGTGAGGGATATGGCTACACCTTC. The encoded protein is CAIHREGYGYTF.

V gene TRBV5-1 combines with J gene TRBJ2-1; TRBD2 agrees at 11 bases. This CDR3 spans 16 amino acids. The germline gives CDR1 SGHRS, CDR2 YFSETQ. After removal of 2 bases from V and 9 bases from J, the junction contained 10 bases not matched to a gene. The CDR3 sequence: CASSLEASGRYSEQFF. DNA for the CDR3: TGCGCCAGCAGCTTAGAGGCTAGCGGGAGGTATAGTGAGCAGTTCTTC.

This clone was counted once. The rearrangement uses TRBV6-6 and TRBJ1-1; D gene unclear. Trimming removed 1 base from V and 4 bases from J, with 4 bases in between. The germline V gene has CDR1 MNHNY and CDR2 SVGAGI (reference sequence). CDR3 length: 12 amino acids. The DNA for the CDR3 is TGTGCCAGCAGTTACTACTCCACTGAAGCTTTCTTT. Protein sequence: CASSYYSTEAFF.

This clone was counted only a few times. J is TRBJ2-7 and V is TRBV10-1, with 10 bases identical to TRBD2. Trimming at V came to 6 bases and at J to 1 base, leaving 9 bases not matched to a gene. The CDR3 is 16 residues long. The germline V gene encodes CDR1 WNHNN and CDR2 SYGVQD (reference sequence). CDR3 sequence reads: CASSPLTSGTSYEQYF. The CDR3 DNA follows: TGCGCCAGCAGCCCCCTTACTAGCGGGACTTCCTACGAGCAGTACTTC.

V gene TRBV4-1 combines with J gene TRBJ2-1; unclear D gene. V lost 0 bases to trimming and J lost 3 bases, with 6 bases between them. The CDR3 contains 14 residues. Looked up from germline, CDR1 is MGHRA and CDR2 is YSYEKL. The chain's CDR3 is CASSQDLNYNEQFF. The CDR3 bases are TGCGCCAGCAGCCAAGATCTTAACTACAATGAGCAGTTCTTC.

This rearrangement joins TRBV6-1 to TRBJ2-2; unclear D gene. Trimming shortened V by 5 bases and J by 1 base, and 11 bases separated the two germline ends. Germline loops: CDR1 MNHNS, CDR2 SASEGT. CDR3 length: 15 amino acids. CDR3 sequence reads: CASSHDTLNTGELFF. For the CDR3, the DNA is TGTGCCAGCAGTCATGACACACTGAACACCGGGGAGCTGTTTTTT.

The chain links TRBV7-6 to TRBJ2-5, with D hard to call. The germline V gene has CDR1 SGHVS and CDR2 FNYEAQ. V lost 0 bases to trimming and J lost 6 bases, with 14 bases between them. The CDR3 is 15 amino acids. The CDR3 nucleotides read TGTGCCAGCAGCTTAGCCGCTAGTGGAGTCCAGACCCAGTACTTC. Encoded protein: CASSLAASGVQTQYF.

The V and J genes are TRBV28 and TRBJ2-7, with 12 bases that match TRBD2. CDR3 length equals 15 residues. J was trimmed by 4 bases and V by 2 bases; bases with no gene match: 3. Germline lookup yields CDR1 MDHEN and CDR2 SYDVKM. In DNA, the CDR3 is TGTGCCAGCAGTTTACTAGGACTAGCGGGATACGAGCAGTACTTC. This codes for CASSLLGLAGYEQYF.